These 23 T cell receptor beta chains were all obtained from the same sample, sequenced in a study of beta chain features in type 1 diabetes. Expressed TCRB transcripts got sequenced, as all isolated RNA was reverse transcribed. TCRdb's copy holds only in-frame clones and misses some; the assay was immunoSEQ multiplex PCR. The sample consists of over 700,000 clones, around a sixth of them appearing once. Sequenced input: naive CD4+ T cells from blood. The receptors were sampled from a woman under 30 in good health.

This clone came up a few times. The CDR3 is CASSRTRAVGTEAFF. DNA of the CDR3: TGCGCCAGCAGCCGTACCAGGGCGGTCGGCACTGAAGCTTTCTTT. This rearrangement joins TRBV4-3 to TRBJ1-1; D might be TRBD1 (5 bases). The CDR3 runs to 15 residues. Germline CDR1 LGHNA, CDR2 YSLEER. V lost 4 bases, J lost 4 bases, and 16 bases lay in between.

The table lists this clone with a few counts. The rearrangement joins TRBV27 to TRBJ2-7, with D possibly being TRBD1 (5 bases). The CDR3 length is 15 residues. V was shortened by 2 bases and J by 6 bases, with 17 bases between the two germline ends. Germline CDR1 is MNHEY and CDR2 is SMNVEV (reference sequence). The CDR3 bases are TGTGCCAGCAGTTTAGTTGGCCTCCTAGGGGCCGAGCAGTACTTC. Protein: CASSLVGLLGAEQYF.

In this sample, this clone turned up a few times. The V and J genes are TRBV13 and TRBJ2-1, with 9 bases fitting TRBD1. Germline values: CDR1 PRHDT, CDR2 FYEKMQ (reference sequence). The ends lost 2 bases at V and 5 bases at J; junction bases unmatched: 10. This CDR3 has 17 amino acids. CDR3 sequence reads: CASSLLSGTGSNNEQFF. CDR3 nucleotides: TGTGCCAGCAGCTTACTATCCGGGACAGGGTCCAACAATGAGCAGTTCTTC.

This clone has more than one count but fewer than ten. The chain is built from TRBV2 and TRBJ1-4, with D unresolved. This CDR3 comprises 14 residues. The V end lost 7 bases, the J end lost 5 bases, and 14 bases lay between the germline ends. Germline V gene data show CDR1 as SNHLY and CDR2 as FYNNEI. CDR3 residues: CASTKGLGNEKLFF. The CDR3 nucleotides read TGTGCCAGCACTAAGGGTTTGGGGAATGAAAAACTGTTTTTT.

Only a few counts were recorded for this clone. The genes are TRBV10-3 and TRBJ2-7, with TRBD1 identical over 7 bases. Germline CDR1 is ENHRY and CDR2 is SYGVKD. V was clipped by 8 bases and J by 4 bases; unmatched bases: 20. The CDR3 runs 17 residues. The CDR3 region has the DNA TGTGCCATCGGCTTGGAAGGGGGACAGAAGGGACGTTACGAGCAGTACTTC. It encodes CAIGLEGGQKGRYEQYF.

This clone came up a few times. V is TRBV18 and J is TRBJ1-4; no definite D call. Trimming removed 8 bases from V and 8 bases from J, with 15 bases in between. The CDR3 sequence is 13 residues long. Germline V gene data show CDR1 as KGHSH and CDR2 as LQKENI. The CDR3 loop is CASLQSSEEKLFF. CDR3 DNA: TGTGCCAGCCTACAGAGTTCTGAAGAAAAACTGTTTTTT.

The rearrangement uses TRBV11-2 and TRBJ2-5; D is ambiguous. Germline-derived CDR1 and CDR2 are SGHAT and FQNNGV. The CDR3 has 11 amino acids. The ends were cut back, 5 bases at V and 2 bases at J, with 3 bases in the middle. In nucleotides, the CDR3 is TGTGCCAGCAGCCAACAAGAGACCCAGTACTTC. Its protein product is CASSQQETQYF.

A remark on this clone: The same CDR3 can be traced to other DNA sequences in this sample. The CDR3 sequence is CASRSQETQYF. The CDR3 region has the DNA TGTGCCAGCCGTTCCCAAGAGACCCAGTACTTC. The chain is built from TRBV28 and TRBJ2-5; D remains ambiguous. The CDR3 runs 11 residues. CDR1 is MDHEN, CDR2 SYDVKM, per germline. V was cut by 8 bases and J by 1 base, with 5 bases left in between. The full variable domain, completed using reference TRBV28 and TRBJ2-5, is DVKVTQSSRYLVKRTGEKVFLECVQDMDHENMFWYRQDPGLGLRLIYFSYDVKMKEKGDIPEGYSVSREKKERFSLILESASTNQTSMYLCASRSQETQYFGPGTRLLVL.

This clone was seen a few times. V gene TRBV18 combines with J gene TRBJ1-5; D gene uncertain. The CDR3 has 13 residues. The ends were cut back, 3 bases at V and 6 bases at J, with 9 bases in the middle. Germline CDR1 is KGHSH and CDR2 is LQKENI. CDR3 residues: CASSPPLGQPQHF. CDR3 bases: TGTGCCAGCTCACCTCCCCTCGGTCAGCCCCAGCATTTT.

J is TRBJ2-1 and V is TRBV7-2; the D gene is possibly TRBD1 (5 bases). Germline V gene data show CDR1 as SGHTA and CDR2 as FQGNSA. This CDR3 is built from 14 residues. The V end was cut by 1 base, the J end by 4 bases, with 8 bases between. The CDR3 reads CASSLVTAYNEQFF. DNA for the CDR3: TGTGCCAGCAGCTTAGTGACAGCTTACAATGAGCAGTTCTTC.

The CDR3 coding sequence is TGTGCCAGCAGCTTGTTTGGCCTGACAGGGGCTTATGAGCAGTTCTTC. Translating it yields CASSLFGLTGAYEQFF. The chain has TRBV5-4 and TRBJ2-1; 8 bases map to TRBD1. The CDR3 sequence is 16 residues long. The germline gives CDR1 SGHNT, CDR2 YYREEE (reference sequence). The junction had 11 bases not matched to a gene; V was cut back by 1 base and J by 8 bases.

This chain uses TRBV19 with TRBJ2-7, with TRBD1 identical over 8 bases. The ends lost 10 bases at V and 2 bases at J; junction bases unmatched: 7. The CDR3 totals 13 residues. In germline, CDR1 is LNHDA, CDR2 SQIVND (reference sequence). This CDR3 is CATKTQGAYEQYF. The DNA for the CDR3 is TGTGCCACTAAAACACAGGGGGCCTACGAGCAGTACTTC.

The rearrangement uses TRBV7-2 and TRBJ2-7; D tentatively reads TRBD1 or TRBD2 (5 bases each). Trimming took off 4 bases at V and 2 bases at J, with 12 bases between the two ends. The CDR3 has 14 residues. The V gene's germline CDR1 is SGHTA and CDR2 FQGNSA. The CDR3 DNA is TGTGCCAGCAGCTACGTCGAGGGACCCTACGAGCAGTACTTC. Translated, it gives CASSYVEGPYEQYF.

This rearrangement joins TRBV6-5 to TRBJ2-7, with a tentative D call TRBD2 (5 bases). Germline V CDR1 and CDR2: MNHEY, SVGAGI. V was trimmed by 2 bases and J by 0 bases, leaving 11 bases between them. The CDR3 spans 15 residues. The CDR3 DNA follows: TGTGCCAGCAGTTACGGCCGGGGAGACTCCTACGAGCAGTACTTC. Protein sequence: CASSYGRGDSYEQYF.

The gene calls are TRBV18 and TRBJ2-7, with 8 bases matching TRBD1. CDR1 is KGHSH and CDR2 is LQKENI in the germline V gene. J lost 5 bases, V lost 8 bases, and 8 bases had no gene match. CDR3 size: 13 residues. CDR3 sequence reads: CASRQGISDEQYF. The CDR3 DNA follows: TGTGCCAGCCGACAGGGGATTTCGGACGAGCAGTACTTC.

The chain has TRBV7-2 and TRBJ2-7; D is unresolved. Trimming cost V 0 bases and J 3 bases, with 9 bases left between them. The CDR3 is made up of 14 amino acids. The V gene's germline CDR1 is SGHTA and CDR2 FQGNSA. CDR3 amino acids: CASSLAGGDYEQYF. CDR3 coding DNA: TGTGCCAGCAGCTTAGCCGGCGGTGACTACGAGCAGTACTTC.

The V and J genes are TRBV18 and TRBJ2-7; D gene uncertain. Trimming cost V 1 base and J 7 bases, with 11 bases left between them. The germline gives CDR1 KGHSH, CDR2 LQKENI. This CDR3 spans 13 amino acids. The CDR3 sequence is CASSPQEGHEQYF. The CDR3 DNA reads as TGTGCCAGCTCACCACAGGAAGGGCATGAGCAGTACTTC.

The DNA for the CDR3 is TGTGCCAGCAGCTTGTACGTCGACAATGAGCAGTTCTTC. Encoded protein: CASSLYVDNEQFF. This chain joins TRBV5-8 and TRBJ2-1, with D unclear. V lost 1 base and J lost 5, with 7 bases in between. The CDR3 has 13 amino acids. The germline gives CDR1 SGHTS, CDR2 YDEGEE.

The chain couples TRBV2 to TRBJ2-1; 8 nucleotides align to TRBD2. Germline loops: CDR1 SNHLY, CDR2 FYNNEI. J lost 0 bases, V lost 2 bases, and 12 bases had no gene match. The CDR3 totals 19 residues. CDR3 sequence (DNA): TGTGCCAGCAGTGAAAGTAGAACTAGCGGTCAGAGCTCCTACAATGAGCAGTTCTTC. Translating it yields CASSESRTSGQSSYNEQFF.

The chain couples TRBV29-1 to TRBJ2-7, with D perhaps TRBD1 or TRBD2 (5 bases each). The CDR3 covers 14 residues. Looked up from germline, CDR1 is SQVTM and CDR2 is ANQGSEA. V was cut by 4 bases and J by 2 bases, with 15 bases left in between. CDR3 sequence reads: CSVVSRGSTYEQYF. DNA for the CDR3: TGCAGCGTTGTCAGTCGGGGCAGCACCTACGAGCAGTACTTC.

This chain uses TRBV10-2 with TRBJ2-3, with D possibly called TRBD1 or TRBD2 (5 bases each). Germline loops: CDR1 WSHSY, CDR2 SAAADI. CDR3 length: 14 amino acids. The V and J ends lost 2 bases and 2 bases respectively, with 8 bases between them. CDR3 sequence (DNA): TGCGCCAGCAGTGAGACGGGACCCACAGATACGCAGTATTTT. As protein: CASSETGPTDTQYF.

Only a few counts were recorded for this clone. V gene TRBV28 combines with J gene TRBJ2-3; either TRBD1 or TRBD2 may supply D (6 bases each). CDR1 and CDR2 (germline): MDHEN, SYDVKM. V was clipped by 6 bases and J by 4 bases, with 20 bases between them. The CDR3 is 16 residues long. The CDR3 spells CASSWKRGVIPDTQYF. The CDR3 region has the DNA TGTGCCAGCAGCTGGAAAAGGGGGGTTATCCCAGATACGCAGTATTTT.

This clone was seen a handful of times. The rearrangement uses TRBV5-1 and TRBJ2-3; D not resolved. Germline CDR1 SGHRS, CDR2 YFSETQ. V was clipped by 3 bases and J by 8 bases, with 13 bases between them. CDR3 length: 13 residues. The CDR3 nucleotides read TGCGCCAGCAGCTCGCCGTCTTCGGTTACGCAGTATTTT. It translates to CASSSPSSVTQYF.